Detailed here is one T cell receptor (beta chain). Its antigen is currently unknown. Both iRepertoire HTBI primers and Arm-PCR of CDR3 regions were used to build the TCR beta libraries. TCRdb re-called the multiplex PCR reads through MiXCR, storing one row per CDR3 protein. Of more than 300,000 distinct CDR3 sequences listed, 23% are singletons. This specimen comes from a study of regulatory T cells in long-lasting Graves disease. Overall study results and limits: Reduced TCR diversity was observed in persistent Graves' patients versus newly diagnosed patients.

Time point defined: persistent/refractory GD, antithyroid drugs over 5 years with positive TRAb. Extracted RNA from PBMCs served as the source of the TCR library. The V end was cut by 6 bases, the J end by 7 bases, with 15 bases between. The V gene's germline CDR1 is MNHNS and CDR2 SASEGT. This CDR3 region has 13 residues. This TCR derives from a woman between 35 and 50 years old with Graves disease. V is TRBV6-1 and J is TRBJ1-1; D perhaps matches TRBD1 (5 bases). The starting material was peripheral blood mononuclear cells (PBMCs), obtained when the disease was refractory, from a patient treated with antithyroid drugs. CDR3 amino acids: CASSHGGYGEAFF. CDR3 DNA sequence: TGTGCCAGCAGCCACGGGGGGTACGGTGAAGCTTTCTTT.